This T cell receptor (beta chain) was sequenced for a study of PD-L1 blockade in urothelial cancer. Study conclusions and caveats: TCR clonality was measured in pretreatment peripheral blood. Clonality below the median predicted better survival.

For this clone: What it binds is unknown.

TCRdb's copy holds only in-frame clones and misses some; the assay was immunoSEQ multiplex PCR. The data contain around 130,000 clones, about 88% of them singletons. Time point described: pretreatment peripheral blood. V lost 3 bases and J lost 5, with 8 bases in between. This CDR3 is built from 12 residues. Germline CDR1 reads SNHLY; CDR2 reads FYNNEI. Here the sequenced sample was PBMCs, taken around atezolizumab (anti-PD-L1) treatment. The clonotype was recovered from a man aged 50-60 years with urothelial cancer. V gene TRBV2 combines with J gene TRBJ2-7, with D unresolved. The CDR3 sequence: CASSEVRDEQYF. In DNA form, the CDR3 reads TGTGCCAGCAGTGAGGTCCGGGACGAGCAGTACTTC.